The 13 T cell receptor beta chains given below trace back to one sample, sequenced in a study of T cells in Graves' hyperthyroidism and ophthalmopathy. RNA transcripts were the template for amplifying TCR beta CDR3 regions. In the first-round RT-PCR of the TCR CDR3, the HTBI primer set was used. TCRdb called the multiplex PCR reads again in MiXCR, with one record for every CDR3 protein. This table has 500,000 to 750,000 distinct CDR3 sequences, 46% appearing once. Sequencing was performed on peripheral blood or thyroid tissue (not recorded which). The receptor set was obtained from a woman between 18 and 29 years old with Graves' hyperthyroidism.

The chain carries TRBV20-1 and TRBJ1-1, with D uncertain. Looked up from germline, CDR1 is DFQATT and CDR2 is SNEGSKA (reference sequence). The CDR3 is made up of 14 amino acids. Trimming cost V 6 bases and J 3 bases, with 17 bases left between them. The CDR3 bases are TGCAGTGCCCTAAAGGAGGGTGGGGACACTGAAGCTTTCTTT. Amino acids: CSALKEGGDTEAFF.

The chain joins TRBV7-7 to TRBJ2-7; 14 bases align to TRBD2. V shed 5 bases, J shed 7 bases, and the junction held 7 bases outside the gene matches. This CDR3 is 15 amino acids long. Germline lookup yields CDR1 SSHAT and CDR2 FNYEAQ (reference sequence). The CDR3 here is CASSGPGLAGEEQYF. CDR3 coding DNA: TGTGCCAGCAGCGGCCCGGGACTAGCGGGAGAGGAGCAGTACTTC.

The sample holds many counts of this clonotype. The V call is TRBV7-2, the J call TRBJ2-5; TRBD2 aligns across 12 bases. The germline V gene encodes CDR1 SGHTA and CDR2 FQGNSA. The CDR3 consists of 16 residues. V was pared by 5 bases and J by 1 base, with 5 bases of the junction left unmatched. The CDR3 is CASSAASGRGQETQYF. The CDR3 DNA follows: TGTGCCAGCAGCGCCGCTAGCGGGAGGGGCCAAGAGACCCAGTACTTC.

This sequence joins TRBV24-1 and TRBJ1-6; D possibly corresponds to TRBD1 (5 bases). There are 13 residues in the CDR3. Germline lookup yields CDR1 KGHDR and CDR2 SFDVKD. V lost 6 bases to trimming and J lost 10 bases, with 12 bases between them. The CDR3 sequence: CATSLRGVSPLHF. The CDR3 DNA follows: TGTGCCACCAGTTTAAGGGGCGTGTCACCCCTCCACTTT.

This clonotype occurred many times. The chain joins TRBV12-3 or TRBV12-4 to TRBJ1-1; 7 bases are shared with TRBD1. This CDR3 has 14 residues. The J segment lost 1 base and the V segment lost 4 bases, leaving 3 bases of the junction unmatched. The CDR3 DNA is TGTGCCAGCAGTTGGGGACAGCAGAACACTGAAGCTTTCTTT. Translated, it gives CASSWGQQNTEAFF.

This clonotype was seen many times. The rearrangement joins TRBV28 to TRBJ2-6; D gene unclear. This CDR3 comprises 13 residues. Germline V gene sequence: CDR1 MDHEN, CDR2 SYDVKM. Trimming took off 5 bases at V and 3 bases at J, with 5 bases between the two ends. The CDR3 region has the DNA TGTGCCAGCAGTCCCAATGGGGCCAACGTCCTGACTTTC. Its protein is CASSPNGANVLTF. Looking up the rest from reference TRBV28 and TRBJ2-6 gives the full variable domain: DVKVTQSSRYLVKRTGEKVFLECVQDMDHENMFWYRQDPGLGLRLIYFSYDVKMKEKGDIPEGYSVSREKKERFSLILESASTNQTSMYLCASSPNGANVLTFGAGSRLTVL.

V usage is TRBV29-1 and J usage is TRBJ1-5; 9 bases map to TRBD1. This CDR3 has 14 amino acids. With V trimmed by 6 bases and J by 4 bases, 7 bases remained unmatched. Per germline, CDR1 SQVTM and CDR2 ANQGSEA. The CDR3 reads CSVRQGGQNQPQHF. CDR3 bases: TGCAGCGTCCGACAGGGGGGACAAAATCAGCCCCAGCATTTT.

The chain has TRBV2 and TRBJ1-5, with D hard to call. Trimming took off 1 base at V and 11 bases at J, with 12 bases between the two ends. CDR3 length: 13 residues. Germline V gives CDR1 SNHLY, CDR2 FYNNEI. CDR3 DNA: TGTGCCAGCAGTGAAGTATGGGGAGAGACCCAGCATTTT. Translation gives CASSEVWGETQHF.

The chain uses TRBV2 and TRBJ1-1; unclear D gene. This CDR3 has 14 residues. The ends were cut back, 7 bases at V and 3 bases at J, with 15 bases in the middle. Germline CDR1 and CDR2: SNHLY and FYNNEI. The CDR3 protein is CASIGSPDYTEAFF. The CDR3 bases are TGTGCCAGCATTGGGTCCCCCGACTACACTGAAGCTTTCTTT.

This clonotype was counted a single time. This chain uses TRBV12-3 or TRBV12-4 with TRBJ2-6, with 8 bases lining up with TRBD1. V lost 5 bases and J lost 2; bases outside the gene matches: 8. The CDR3 consists of 17 residues. In DNA form, the CDR3 reads TGTGCCAGCAGTCGCAAGGACAGGGATGCTGGGGCCAACGTCCTGACTTTC. Amino acids: CASSRKDRDAGANVLTF.

The sample holds one count of this clonotype. This chain connects TRBV5-8 to TRBJ2-2; a possible D gene is TRBD2 (5 bases). V was cut by 4 bases and J by 4 bases, with 14 bases left in between. Per germline, CDR1 SGHTS and CDR2 YDEGEE. The CDR3 is 15 amino acids. The CDR3 DNA reads TGTGCCAGCAGCCAAGAAGTAGCGAGCACCGGGGAGCTGTTTTTT. This sequence encodes CASSQEVASTGELFF.

The chain carries TRBV4-1 and TRBJ2-7; tentative D call: TRBD2 (6 bases). Deletions cut 1 base from V and 0 bases from J, with 10 bases between. There are 15 residues in the CDR3. The germline gives CDR1 MGHRA, CDR2 YSYEKL. The CDR3 region has the DNA TGCGCCAGCAGCCAAGTTCAGGGACTCTCCTACGAGCAGTACTTC. This codes for CASSQVQGLSYEQYF.

This clonotype has a count of ten or more. This chain connects TRBV5-8 to TRBJ2-7; D uncertain. V was cut by 4 bases and J by 6 bases, with 17 bases left in between. The germline gives CDR1 SGHTS, CDR2 YDEGEE. The CDR3 runs 14 residues. CDR3 protein: CASSLPHRLFEQYF. CDR3 coding DNA: TGTGCCAGCAGCCTGCCCCACCGGCTTTTCGAGCAGTACTTC.